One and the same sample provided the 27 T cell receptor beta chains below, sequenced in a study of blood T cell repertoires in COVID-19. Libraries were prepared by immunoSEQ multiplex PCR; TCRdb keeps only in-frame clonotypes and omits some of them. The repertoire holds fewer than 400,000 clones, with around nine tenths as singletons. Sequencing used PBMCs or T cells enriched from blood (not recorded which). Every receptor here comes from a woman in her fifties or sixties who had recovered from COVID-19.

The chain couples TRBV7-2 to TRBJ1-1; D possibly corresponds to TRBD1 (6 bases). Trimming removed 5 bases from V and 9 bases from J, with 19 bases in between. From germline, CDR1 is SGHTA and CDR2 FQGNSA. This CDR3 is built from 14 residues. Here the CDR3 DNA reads TGTGCCAGCAGCACGCCCGGGACATACACCCAAGCTTTCTTT. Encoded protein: CASSTPGTYTQAFF.

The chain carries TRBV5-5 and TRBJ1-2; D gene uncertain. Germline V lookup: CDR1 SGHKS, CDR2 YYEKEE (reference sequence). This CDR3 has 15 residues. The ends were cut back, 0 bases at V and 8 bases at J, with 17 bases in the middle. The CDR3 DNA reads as TGTGCCAGCAGCTTGGACGGCGCAGGCGATCGGGGCTACACCTTC. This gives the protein CASSLDGAGDRGYTF.

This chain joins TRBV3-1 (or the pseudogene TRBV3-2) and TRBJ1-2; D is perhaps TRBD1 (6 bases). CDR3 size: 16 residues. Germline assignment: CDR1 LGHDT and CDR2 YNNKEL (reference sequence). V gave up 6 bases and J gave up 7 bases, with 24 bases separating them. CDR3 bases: TGTGCCAGCAGAGGACAGAATGAACCTAACCTCCGTGGCTACACCTTC. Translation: CASRGQNEPNLRGYTF.

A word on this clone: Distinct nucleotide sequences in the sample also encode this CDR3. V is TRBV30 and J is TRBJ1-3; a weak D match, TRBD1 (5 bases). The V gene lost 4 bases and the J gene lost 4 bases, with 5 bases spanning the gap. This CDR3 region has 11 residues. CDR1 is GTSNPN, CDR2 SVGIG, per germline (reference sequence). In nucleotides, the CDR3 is TGTGCCTGGACAGGGGGAAACACCATATATTTT. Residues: CAWTGGNTIYF.

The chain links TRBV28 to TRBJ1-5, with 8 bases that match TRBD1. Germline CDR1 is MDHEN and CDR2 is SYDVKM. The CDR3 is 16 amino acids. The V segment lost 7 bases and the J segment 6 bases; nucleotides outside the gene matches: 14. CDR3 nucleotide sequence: TGTGCCAGCACCGGGACAGGTAGCGGCTTGGGTCAGCCCCAGCATTTT. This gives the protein CASTGTGSGLGQPQHF. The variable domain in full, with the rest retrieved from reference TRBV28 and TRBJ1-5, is DVKVTQSSRYLVKRTGEKVFLECVQDMDHENMFWYRQDPGLGLRLIYFSYDVKMKEKGDIPEGYSVSREKKERFSLILESASTNQTSMYLCASTGTGSGLGQPQHFGDGTRLSIL.

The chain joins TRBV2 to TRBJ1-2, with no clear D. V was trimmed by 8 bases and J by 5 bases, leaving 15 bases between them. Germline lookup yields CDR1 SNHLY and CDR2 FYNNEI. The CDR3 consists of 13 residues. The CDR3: CASHGEVWYGYTF. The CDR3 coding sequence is TGTGCCAGCCACGGGGAGGTGTGGTATGGCTACACCTTC.

Here the CDR3 reads CAWSVGGQGHGYTF. The CDR3, as DNA: TGTGCCTGGAGTGTAGGGGGACAGGGCCATGGCTACACCTTC. J is TRBJ1-2 and V is TRBV30, with 9 bases that match TRBD1. J was trimmed by 6 bases and V by 0 bases; bases with no gene match: 5. Germline V gives CDR1 GTSNPN, CDR2 SVGIG (reference sequence). The CDR3 is 14 residues long.

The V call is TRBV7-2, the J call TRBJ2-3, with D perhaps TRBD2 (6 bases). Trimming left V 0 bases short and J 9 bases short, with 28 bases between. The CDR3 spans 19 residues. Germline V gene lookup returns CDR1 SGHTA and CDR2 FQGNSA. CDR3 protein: CASSLAFYGTPDLGGTQYF. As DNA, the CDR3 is TGTGCCAGCAGCTTAGCATTCTACGGGACGCCCGACCTCGGAGGGACGCAGTATTTT.

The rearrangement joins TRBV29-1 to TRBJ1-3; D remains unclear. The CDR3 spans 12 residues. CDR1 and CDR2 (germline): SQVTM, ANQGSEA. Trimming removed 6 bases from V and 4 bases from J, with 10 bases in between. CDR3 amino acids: CSVSGGGNTIYF. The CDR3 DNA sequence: TGCAGCGTCTCAGGAGGCGGAAACACCATATATTTT.

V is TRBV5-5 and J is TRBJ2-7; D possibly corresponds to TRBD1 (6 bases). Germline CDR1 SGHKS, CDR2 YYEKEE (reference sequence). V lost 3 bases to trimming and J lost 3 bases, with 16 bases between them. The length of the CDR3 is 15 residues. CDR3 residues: CASSYPGQGVYEQYF. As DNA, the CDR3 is TGTGCCAGCAGCTATCCGGGACAAGGGGTCTACGAGCAGTACTTC.

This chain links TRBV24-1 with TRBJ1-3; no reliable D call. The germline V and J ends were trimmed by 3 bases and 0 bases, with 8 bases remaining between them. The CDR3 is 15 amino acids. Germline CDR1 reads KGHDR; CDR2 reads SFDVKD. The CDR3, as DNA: TGTGCCACCAGTGATCCATCGCGCTCTGGAAACACCATATATTTT. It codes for CATSDPSRSGNTIYF.

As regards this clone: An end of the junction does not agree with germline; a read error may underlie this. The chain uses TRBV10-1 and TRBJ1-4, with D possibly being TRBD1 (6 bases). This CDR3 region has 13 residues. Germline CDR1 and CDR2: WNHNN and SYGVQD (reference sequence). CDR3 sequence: CASRGAGGGRACF. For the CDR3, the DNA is TGCGCCAGCAGAGGGGCGGGGGGCGGCAGGGCTTGCTTT.

The CDR3 DNA reads as TGTGCCAGCAGTGAAGTATTCGGGTACAACGAGCAGTACTTC. It yields the protein CASSEVFGYNEQYF. The chain combines TRBV6-1 with TRBJ2-7; unclear D gene. The germline V gene has CDR1 MNHNS and CDR2 SASEGT. This CDR3 spans 14 amino acids. Between the trimmed V and J ends, which lost 1 base and 5 bases, there was a span of 12 bases.

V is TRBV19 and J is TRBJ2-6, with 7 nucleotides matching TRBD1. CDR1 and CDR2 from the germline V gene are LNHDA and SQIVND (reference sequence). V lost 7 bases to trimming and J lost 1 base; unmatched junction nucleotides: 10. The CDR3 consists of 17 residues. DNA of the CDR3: TGTGCCAGTATGAGACAGGGATTCGGGTCTGGGGCCAACGTCCTGACTTTC. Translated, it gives CASMRQGFGSGANVLTF. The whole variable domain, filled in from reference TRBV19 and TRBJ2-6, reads DGGITQSPKYLFRKEGQNVTLSCEQNLNHDAMYWYRQDPGQGLRLIYYSQIVNDFQKGDIAEGYSVSREKKESFPLTVTSAQKNPTAFYLCASMRQGFGSGANVLTFGAGSRLTVL.

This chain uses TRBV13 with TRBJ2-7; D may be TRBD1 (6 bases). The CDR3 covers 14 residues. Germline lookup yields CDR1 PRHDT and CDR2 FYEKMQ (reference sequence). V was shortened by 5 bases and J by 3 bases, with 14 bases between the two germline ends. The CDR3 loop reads CASSERGSFYEQYF. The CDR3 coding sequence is TGTGCCAGCAGCGAAAGGGGGTCTTTCTACGAGCAGTACTTC.

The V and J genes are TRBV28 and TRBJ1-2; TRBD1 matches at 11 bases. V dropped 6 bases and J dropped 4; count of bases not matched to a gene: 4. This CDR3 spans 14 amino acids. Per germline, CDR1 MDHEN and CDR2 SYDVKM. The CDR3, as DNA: TGTGCCAGCAGAGGGACAGGGGGAACCTATGGCTACACCTTC. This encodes CASRGTGGTYGYTF.

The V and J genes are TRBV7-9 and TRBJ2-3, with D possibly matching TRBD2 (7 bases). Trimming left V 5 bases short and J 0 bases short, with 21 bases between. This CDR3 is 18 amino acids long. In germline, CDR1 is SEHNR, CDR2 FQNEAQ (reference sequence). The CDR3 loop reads CASSVPGGLARSTDTQYF. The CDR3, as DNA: TGTGCCAGCAGCGTCCCCGGGGGGCTGGCTCGGAGCACAGATACGCAGTATTTT. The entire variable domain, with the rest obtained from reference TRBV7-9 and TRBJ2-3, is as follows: DTGVSQNPRHKITKRGQNVTFRCDPISEHNRLYWYRQTLGQGPEFLTYFQNEAQLEKSRLLSDRFSAERPKGSFSTLEIQRTEQGDSAMYLCASSVPGGLARSTDTQYFGPGTRLTVL.

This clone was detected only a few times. CDR3 sequence reads: CASSPGGVNTEAFF. The CDR3 nucleotides read TGTGCCAGCAGCCCCGGGGGAGTGAACACTGAAGCTTTCTTT. V usage is TRBV6-4 and J usage is TRBJ1-1, with D possibly being TRBD1 (5 bases). CDR1 is MRHNA and CDR2 is SNTAGT in the germline V gene. V was clipped by 6 bases and J by 0 bases, with 11 bases between them. The CDR3 totals 14 residues.

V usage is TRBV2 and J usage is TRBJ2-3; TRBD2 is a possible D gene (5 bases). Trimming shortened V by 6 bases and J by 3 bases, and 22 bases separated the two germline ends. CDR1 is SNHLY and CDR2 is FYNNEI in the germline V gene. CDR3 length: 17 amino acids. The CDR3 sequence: CASRTLDGGISTDTQYF. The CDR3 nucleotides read TGTGCCAGCAGGACCCTTGACGGAGGCATTTCTACAGATACGCAGTATTTT.

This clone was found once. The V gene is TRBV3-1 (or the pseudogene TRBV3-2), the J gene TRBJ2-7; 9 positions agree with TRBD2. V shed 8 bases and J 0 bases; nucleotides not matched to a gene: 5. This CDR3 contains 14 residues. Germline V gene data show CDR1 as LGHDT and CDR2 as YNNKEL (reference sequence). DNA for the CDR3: TGTGCCAGCCGTCTAGCGGGGACCTCCTACGAGCAGTACTTC. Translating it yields CASRLAGTSYEQYF.

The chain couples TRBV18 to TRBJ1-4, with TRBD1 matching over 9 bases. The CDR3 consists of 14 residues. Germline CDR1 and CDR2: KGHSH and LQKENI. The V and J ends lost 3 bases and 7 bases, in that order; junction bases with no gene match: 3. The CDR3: CASSPGTGSEKLFF. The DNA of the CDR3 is TGTGCCAGCTCACCCGGGACAGGGAGTGAAAAACTGTTTTTT.

The CDR3 region has the DNA TGCGCCAGCAGCACGCCGGGACTAGCGGGGTTTCATGAGCAGTTCTTC. This gives the protein CASSTPGLAGFHEQFF. This chain connects TRBV5-1 to TRBJ2-1, with 13 bases fitting TRBD2. After removal of 4 bases from V and 8 bases from J, the junction contained 9 bases not matched to a gene. Looked up from germline, CDR1 is SGHRS and CDR2 is YFSETQ. The CDR3 runs 16 residues.

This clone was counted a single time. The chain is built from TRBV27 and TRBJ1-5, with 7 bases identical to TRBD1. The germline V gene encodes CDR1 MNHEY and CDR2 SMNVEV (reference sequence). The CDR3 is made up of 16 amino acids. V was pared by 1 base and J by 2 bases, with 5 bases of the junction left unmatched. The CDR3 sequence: CASSLWGQGGNQPQHF. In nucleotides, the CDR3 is TGTGCCAGCAGTTTATGGGGGCAGGGGGGCAATCAGCCCCAGCATTTT.

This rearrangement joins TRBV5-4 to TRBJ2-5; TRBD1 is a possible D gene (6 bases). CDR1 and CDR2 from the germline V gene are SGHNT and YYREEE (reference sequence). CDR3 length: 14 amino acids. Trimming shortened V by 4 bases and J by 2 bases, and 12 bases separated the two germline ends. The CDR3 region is CASSIGQKQETQYF. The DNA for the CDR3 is TGTGCCAGCAGCATCGGACAGAAGCAAGAGACCCAGTACTTC.

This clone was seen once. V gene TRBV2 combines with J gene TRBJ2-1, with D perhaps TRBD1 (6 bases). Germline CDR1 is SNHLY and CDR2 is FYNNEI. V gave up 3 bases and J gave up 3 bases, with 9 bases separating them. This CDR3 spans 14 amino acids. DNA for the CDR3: TGTGCCAGCAGTGAGGGGGCGGGCTACAATGAGCAGTTCTTC. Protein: CASSEGAGYNEQFF. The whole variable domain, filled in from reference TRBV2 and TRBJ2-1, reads EPEVTQTPSHQVTQMGQEVILRCVPISNHLYFYWYRQILGQKVEFLVSFYNNEISEKSEIFDDQFSVERPDGSNFTLKIRSTKLEDSAMYFCASSEGAGYNEQFFGPGTRLTVL.

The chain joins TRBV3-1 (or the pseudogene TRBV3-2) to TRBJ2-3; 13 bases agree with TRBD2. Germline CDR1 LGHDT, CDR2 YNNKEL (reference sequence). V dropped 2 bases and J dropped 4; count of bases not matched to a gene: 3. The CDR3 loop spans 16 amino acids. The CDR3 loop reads CASSQYTSGGADTQYF. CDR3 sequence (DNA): TGTGCCAGCAGCCAATATACTAGCGGGGGGGCAGATACGCAGTATTTT.

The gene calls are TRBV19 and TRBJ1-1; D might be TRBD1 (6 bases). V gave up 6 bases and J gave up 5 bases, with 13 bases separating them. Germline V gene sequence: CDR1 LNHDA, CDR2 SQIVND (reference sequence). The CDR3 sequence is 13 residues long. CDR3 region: CASSVGQLTEAFF. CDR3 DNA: TGTGCCAGTAGCGTCGGACAGCTGACTGAAGCTTTCTTT. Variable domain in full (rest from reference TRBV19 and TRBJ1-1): DGGITQSPKYLFRKEGQNVTLSCEQNLNHDAMYWYRQDPGQGLRLIYYSQIVNDFQKGDIAEGYSVSREKKESFPLTVTSAQKNPTAFYLCASSVGQLTEAFFGQGTRLTVV.